This is a list of T cell receptor beta chains from one sample in a study of cytomegalovirus exposure and HLA in healthy donors. Using immunoSEQ multiplex PCR, the repertoire was profiled, and TCRdb retains in-frame clones only, with some absent. The sample has 100,000 to 150,000 clones; about 91% are singletons. Sequencing was performed on PBMCs. Receptors were obtained from a young woman in good health and CMV-seronegative. The conserved cysteine and the conserved F or W are not part of the CDR3 here. Each record gives: V gene, clone size, J gene, CDR3 protein. For some rows the clone size is stated as once, few or many, or as a class when expanded; others skip it.

v_gene: TRBV7-6
abundance: .
j_gene: TRBJ2-7
CDR3aa: ASSSDGGIRGPYEQY

v_gene: TRBV6-1
abundance: .
j_gene: TRBJ2-2
CDR3aa: ASSEGLAAGPGELF

v_gene: TRBV29-1
abundance: .
j_gene: TRBJ2-3
CDR3aa: SVEGHPTDTQY

v_gene: TRBV5-1
abundance: .
j_gene: TRBJ1-2
CDR3aa: ASSSGQGEGYT

v_gene: TRBV6-5
abundance: .
j_gene: TRBJ1-1
CDR3aa: ASSPEGSGNTEAF

v_gene: TRBV4-2
abundance: .
j_gene: TRBJ2-7
CDR3aa: ASSLSEPGLGEQY

v_gene: TRBV2
abundance: .
j_gene: TRBJ1-1
CDR3aa: ASYGGPEAF

v_gene: TRBV7-2
abundance: .
j_gene: TRBJ1-3
CDR3aa: ASSLQSSGNTIY

v_gene: TRBV5-1
abundance: .
j_gene: TRBJ2-1
CDR3aa: ASSQGIGYNEQF

v_gene: TRBV7-9
abundance: .
j_gene: TRBJ2-5
CDR3aa: ASSLGAGGPLETQY

v_gene: TRBV27
abundance: .
j_gene: TRBJ2-7
CDR3aa: ASSPQRVAYEQY

v_gene: TRBV28
abundance: .
j_gene: TRBJ1-5
CDR3aa: ASIPGQGPSVRQPQH

v_gene: TRBV6-5
abundance: .
j_gene: TRBJ1-1
CDR3aa: ASSNRGQTEAF

v_gene: TRBV9
abundance: .
j_gene: TRBJ1-1
CDR3aa: ASRPGHLNTEAF

v_gene: TRBV30
abundance: .
j_gene: TRBJ1-6
CDR3aa: AWSVSSVTQFSPLH

v_gene: TRBV6-1
abundance: .
j_gene: TRBJ2-1
CDR3aa: ASSEWSNEQF

v_gene: TRBV6-5
abundance: .
j_gene: TRBJ1-5
CDR3aa: ASRPNHREPQH

v_gene: TRBV6-5
abundance: .
j_gene: TRBJ2-5
CDR3aa: ASSSEGLASETQY

v_gene: TRBV4-3
abundance: .
j_gene: TRBJ2-7
CDR3aa: ASSQEAGGGYEQY

v_gene: TRBV10-2
abundance: .
j_gene: TRBJ2-2
CDR3aa: ASLVAGNTGELF

v_gene: TRBV5-1
abundance: .
j_gene: TRBJ2-5
CDR3aa: ASSLDAGGQETQY

v_gene: TRBV30
abundance: .
j_gene: TRBJ1-2
CDR3aa: AWSHQGASGYT

v_gene: TRBV30
abundance: .
j_gene: TRBJ2-1
CDR3aa: AWSVRGWASGRVPYNEQF

v_gene: TRBV29-1
abundance: .
j_gene: TRBJ1-4
CDR3aa: SVVSSNEKLF

v_gene: TRBV18
abundance: .
j_gene: TRBJ1-4
CDR3aa: ASSGQEGSANEKLF

v_gene: TRBV5-1
abundance: .
j_gene: TRBJ2-5
CDR3aa: ASSIRTSAQETQY

v_gene: TRBV4-3
abundance: .
j_gene: TRBJ1-1
CDR3aa: ASSQEAATTEAF

v_gene: TRBV7-9
abundance: .
j_gene: TRBJ1-4
CDR3aa: ASSQGQGNEKLF

v_gene: TRBV4-2
abundance: once
j_gene: TRBJ2-2
CDR3aa: ASSQEEWAGALANTGELF